Listed below are T cell receptor beta chains from one sample, sequenced in a study of vaccination effects on CD4 cells after COVID-19. These TCRs are of unknown antigen specificity. The repertoire was sequenced with immunoSEQ multiplex PCR; TCRdb's copy has only in-frame clones and lacks some. The sample carries more than 30,000 clones, around 70% recorded once. Here the sequenced sample was CD4+ T cells from PBMCs cultured with HCoV-229E spike peptides, taken before COVID-19 vaccination. The receptors derive from a human donor who received a COVID-19 vaccine. CDR3s include the opening cysteine and the closing phenylalanine or tryptophan. Fields, in order: CDR3 protein, CDR3 DNA, J gene, clone size, CDR3 length, D gene, V gene. A D gene is named only where the DNA matches it firmly. Not all rows give a size; the values are once, few, many and, for expanded clones, a class.

CASSLGGAAYGYTF,TGCGCCAGCAGCTTGGGGGGGGCGGCCTATGGCTACACCTTC,TRBJ1-2,NA,14,NA,TRBV5-1
CASSLAGASGNTIYF,TGTGCCAGCAGCTTAGCTGGTGCCTCTGGAAACACCATATATTTT,TRBJ1-3,NA,15,NA,TRBV7-9
CASSQSGGVNQPQHF,TGTGCCAGCAGCCAAAGCGGGGGGGTTAATCAGCCCCAGCATTTT,TRBJ1-5,NA,15,NA,TRBV3-1/TRBV3-2
CASSQDRGSGNTIYF,TGTGCCAGCAGCCAGGACAGGGGATCTGGAAACACCATATATTTT,TRBJ1-3,NA,15,TRBD1,TRBV14
CASSYFDRNTEAFF,TGTGCCAGCAGTTACTTTGACAGGAACACTGAAGCTTTCTTT,TRBJ1-1,NA,14,NA,TRBV6-5
CAWTRPVISSYNEQFF,TGTGCCTGGACCAGGCCCGTGATTAGCTCCTACAATGAGCAGTTCTTC,TRBJ2-1,NA,16,NA,TRBV30
CASSYSVRGSSTPLDEQFF,TGTGCCAGCAGTTACTCGGTTCGGGGCTCTTCGACCCCCCTCGATGAGCAGTTCTTC,TRBJ2-1,NA,19,NA,TRBV6-2/TRBV6-3
CASTRQGGYGYTF,TGTGCCAGTACTAGACAGGGCGGCTATGGCTACACCTTC,TRBJ1-2,few,13,TRBD1,TRBV6-1
CASSVAGQGNYEQYF,TGTGCCAGCAGCGTAGCTGGACAGGGCAACTACGAGCAGTACTTC,TRBJ2-7,NA,15,TRBD1,TRBV9
CASSLVGTLGEKLFF,TGCGCCAGCAGCTTGGTTGGGACCTTAGGGGAAAAACTGTTTTTT,TRBJ1-4,few,15,NA,TRBV5-1
CASSAPGSLGDTQYF,TGTGCCAGCTCAGCACCCGGATCCCTTGGGGATACGCAGTATTTT,TRBJ2-3,NA,15,NA,TRBV18